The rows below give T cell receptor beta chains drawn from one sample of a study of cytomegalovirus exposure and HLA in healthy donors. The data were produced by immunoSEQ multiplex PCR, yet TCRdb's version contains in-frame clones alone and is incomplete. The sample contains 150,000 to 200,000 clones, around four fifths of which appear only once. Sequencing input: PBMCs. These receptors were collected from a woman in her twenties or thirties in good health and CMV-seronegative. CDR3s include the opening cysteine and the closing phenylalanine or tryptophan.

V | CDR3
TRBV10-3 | CAISEQSRDSYEQYF
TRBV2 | CASSENRAKYEQYF
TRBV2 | CASSGQGGDSPLHF
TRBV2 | CASSPGLSYNEQFF
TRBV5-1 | CASSQGRLTATSGNTIYF
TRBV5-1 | CASSLGQGSGYTF
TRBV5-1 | CASSLGQGGQPQHF
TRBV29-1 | CSVGGQVTGELFF
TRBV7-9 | CASSLWQVNYGYTF
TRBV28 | CASSREVGGRNSPLHF
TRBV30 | CAWSDPDRGNSGANVLTF
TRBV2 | CASTGQETQYF
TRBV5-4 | CASSGADRMDEKLFF
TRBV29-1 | CSTTARQGSTGELFF